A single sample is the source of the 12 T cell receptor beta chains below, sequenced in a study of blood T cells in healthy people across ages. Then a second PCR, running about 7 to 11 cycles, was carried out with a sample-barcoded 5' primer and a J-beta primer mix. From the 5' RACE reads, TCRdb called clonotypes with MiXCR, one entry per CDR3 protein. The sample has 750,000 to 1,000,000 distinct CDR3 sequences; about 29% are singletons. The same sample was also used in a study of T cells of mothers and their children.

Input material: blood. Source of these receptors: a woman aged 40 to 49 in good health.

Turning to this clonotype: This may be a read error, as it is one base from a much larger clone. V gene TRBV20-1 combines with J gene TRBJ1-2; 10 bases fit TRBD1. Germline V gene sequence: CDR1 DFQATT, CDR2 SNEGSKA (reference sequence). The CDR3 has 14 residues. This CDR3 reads CSAQGQGRGYDYTF. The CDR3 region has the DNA TGCAGTGCCCAGGGACAGGGGCGCGGCTATGACTACACCTTC.

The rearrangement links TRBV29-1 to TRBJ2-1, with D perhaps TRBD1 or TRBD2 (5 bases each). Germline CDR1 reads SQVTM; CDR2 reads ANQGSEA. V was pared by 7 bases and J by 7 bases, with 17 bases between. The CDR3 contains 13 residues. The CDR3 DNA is TGCAGCGGTGCCGGGACGGGTCTGAATGAGCAGTTCTTC. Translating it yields CSGAGTGLNEQFF.

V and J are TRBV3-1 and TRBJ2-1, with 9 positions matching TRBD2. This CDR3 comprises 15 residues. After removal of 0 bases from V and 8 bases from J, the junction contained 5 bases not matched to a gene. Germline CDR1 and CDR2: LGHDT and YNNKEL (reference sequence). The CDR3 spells CASSQDGTSRDEQFF. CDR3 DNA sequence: TGTGCCAGCAGCCAAGATGGGACTAGCAGGGATGAGCAGTTCTTC.

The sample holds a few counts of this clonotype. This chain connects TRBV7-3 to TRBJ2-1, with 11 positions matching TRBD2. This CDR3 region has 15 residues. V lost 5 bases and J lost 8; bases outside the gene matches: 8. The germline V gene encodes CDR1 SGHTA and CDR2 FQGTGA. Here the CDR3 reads CASSEIAGGLYEQFF. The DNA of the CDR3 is TGTGCCAGCAGCGAAATAGCGGGGGGGCTGTATGAGCAGTTCTTC.

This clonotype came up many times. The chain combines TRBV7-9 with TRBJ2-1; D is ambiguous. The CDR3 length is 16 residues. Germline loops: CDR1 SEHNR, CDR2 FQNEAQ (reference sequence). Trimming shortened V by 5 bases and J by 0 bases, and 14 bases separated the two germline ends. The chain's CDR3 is CASSQSGSSSYNEQFF. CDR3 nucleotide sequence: TGTGCCAGCAGCCAGTCAGGTTCCAGCTCCTACAATGAGCAGTTCTTC.

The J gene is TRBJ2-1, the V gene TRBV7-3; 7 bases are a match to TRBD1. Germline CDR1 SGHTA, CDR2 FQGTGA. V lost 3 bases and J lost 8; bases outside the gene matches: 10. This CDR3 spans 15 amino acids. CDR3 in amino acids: CASSFTGTVYDEQFF. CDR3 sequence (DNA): TGTGCCAGCAGCTTTACCGGGACAGTATACGATGAGCAGTTCTTC.

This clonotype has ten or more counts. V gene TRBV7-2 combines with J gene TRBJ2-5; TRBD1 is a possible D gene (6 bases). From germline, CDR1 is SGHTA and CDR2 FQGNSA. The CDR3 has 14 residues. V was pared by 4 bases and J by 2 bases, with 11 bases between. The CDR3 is CASSSLGQQETQYF. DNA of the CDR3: TGTGCCAGCAGCTCTCTCGGACAGCAAGAGACCCAGTACTTC.

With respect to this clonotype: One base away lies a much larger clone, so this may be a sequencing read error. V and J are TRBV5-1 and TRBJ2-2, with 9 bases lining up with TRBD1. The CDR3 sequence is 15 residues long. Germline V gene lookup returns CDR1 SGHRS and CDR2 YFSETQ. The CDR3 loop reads CASSRGTGNAGELFF. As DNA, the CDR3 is TGCGCCAGCAGCCGTGGGACAGGGAACGCCGGGGAGCTGTTTTTT.

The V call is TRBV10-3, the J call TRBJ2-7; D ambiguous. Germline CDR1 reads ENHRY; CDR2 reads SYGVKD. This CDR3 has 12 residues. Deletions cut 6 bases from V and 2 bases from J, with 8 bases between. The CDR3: CAIRETAYEQYF. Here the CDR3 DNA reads TGTGCCATCAGGGAAACCGCCTACGAGCAGTACTTC.

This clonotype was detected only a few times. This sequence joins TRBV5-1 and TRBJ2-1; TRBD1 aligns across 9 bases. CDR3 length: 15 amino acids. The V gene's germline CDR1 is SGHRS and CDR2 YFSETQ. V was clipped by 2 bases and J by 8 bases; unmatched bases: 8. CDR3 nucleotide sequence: TGCGCCAGCAGCTTCGCCGGACAGGGGAAGGATGAGCAGTTCTTC. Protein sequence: CASSFAGQGKDEQFF.

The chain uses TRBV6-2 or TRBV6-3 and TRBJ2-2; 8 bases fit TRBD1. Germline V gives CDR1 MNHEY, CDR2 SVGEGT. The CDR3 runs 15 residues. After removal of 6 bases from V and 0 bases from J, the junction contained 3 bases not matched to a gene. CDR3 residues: CASRRQGTNTGELFF. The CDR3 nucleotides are TGTGCCAGCAGGCGACAGGGGACGAACACCGGGGAGCTGTTTTTT.

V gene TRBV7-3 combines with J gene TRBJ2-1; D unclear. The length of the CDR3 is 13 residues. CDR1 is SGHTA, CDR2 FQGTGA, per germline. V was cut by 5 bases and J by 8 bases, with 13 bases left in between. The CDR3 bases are TGTGCCAGCAGCCCAAATGGGCCGGATGAGCAGTTCTTC. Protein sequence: CASSPNGPDEQFF.